Below are 3 T cell receptor beta chains sequenced from a single sample in a study of OX40 agonist ivuxolimab in advanced cancers. Using immunoSEQ multiplex PCR, the repertoire was profiled, and TCRdb retains in-frame clones only, with some absent. The sample lists just under 60,000 clones; about 90% were seen once. The specimen comprised CD4+ or CD8+ T cells sorted from blood, sampled in a trial of the OX40 agonist ivuxolimab. The source is an adult with an advanced solid tumor such as melanoma, head and neck, liver or kidney cancer.

The gene calls are TRBV12-5 and TRBJ1-2, with a possible D match to TRBD1 (5 bases). This CDR3 is built from 14 residues. In germline, CDR1 is LGHNT, CDR2 FRNRAP. V was cut by 6 bases and J by 3 bases, with 14 bases left in between. DNA for the CDR3: TGTGCTAGTGGGCCACCTGAGGGGCACTATGGCTACACCTTC. It is translated as CASGPPEGHYGYTF.

The chain uses TRBV7-8 and TRBJ2-7, with 11 bases aligning to TRBD2. Germline V lookup: CDR1 SGHVS, CDR2 FQNEAQ. V dropped 5 bases and J dropped 2; count of bases not matched to a gene: 8. CDR3 size: 16 residues. CDR3 amino acids: CASSPPLAGGAYEQYF. The CDR3 DNA follows: TGTGCCAGCAGCCCCCCCCTAGCGGGAGGCGCCTACGAGCAGTACTTC. Looking up the rest from reference TRBV7-8 and TRBJ2-7 gives the full variable domain: GAGVSQSPRYKVAKRGQDVALRCDPISGHVSLFWYQQALGQGPEFLTYFQNEAQLDKSGLPSDRFFAERPEGSVSTLKIQRTQQEDSAVYLCASSPPLAGGAYEQYFGPGTRLTVT.

The V gene is TRBV5-6, the J gene TRBJ2-3, with D uncertain. In germline, CDR1 is SGHDT, CDR2 YYEEEE. The CDR3 has 12 residues. The ends were cut back, 3 bases at V and 3 bases at J, with 5 bases in the middle. CDR3 coding DNA: TGTGCCAGCAGCTCTGATACAGATACGCAGTATTTT. It is translated as CASSSDTDTQYF.